One and the same sample provided the 3 T cell receptor beta chains below, sequenced in a study of OX40 agonist ivuxolimab in advanced cancers. The method was immunoSEQ multiplex PCR; TCRdb's version includes in-frame clones alone and lacks a portion of them. This table holds 65,000 to 85,000 clones, 70% to 90% found once. Sequencing used CD4+ or CD8+ T cells sorted from blood, obtained in a trial of the OX40 agonist ivuxolimab. The receptors stem from an adult with an advanced solid tumor such as melanoma, head and neck, liver or kidney cancer.

Only one count was recorded for this clone. This rearrangement joins TRBV4-2 to TRBJ2-3; 7 nucleotides agree with TRBD1. Trimming at V came to 4 bases and at J to 2 bases, leaving 3 bases not matched to a gene. Germline CDR1 is LGHNA and CDR2 is YNFKEQ. The length of the CDR3 is 14 residues. The CDR3, as DNA: TGTGCCAGCAGCCGGGGACAGTACACAGATACGCAGTATTTT. Translation gives CASSRGQYTDTQYF.

The rearrangement uses TRBV2 and TRBJ2-2; 13 bases agree with TRBD2. Looked up from germline, CDR1 is SNHLY and CDR2 is FYNNEI. V lost 6 bases, J lost 5 bases, and 6 bases stayed unmatched. This CDR3 contains 16 residues. The CDR3 loop is CASRVTSGRGTGELFF. In DNA form, the CDR3 reads TGTGCCAGCAGAGTAACTAGCGGGAGGGGAACCGGGGAGCTGTTTTTT.

J is TRBJ1-1 and V is TRBV5-1, with D maybe TRBD1 (5 bases). Germline V gene sequence: CDR1 SGHRS, CDR2 YFSETQ. The CDR3 is 15 residues long. Trimming shortened V by 0 bases and J by 7 bases, and 16 bases separated the two germline ends. The CDR3 DNA sequence: TGCGCCAGCAGCTTGGCGGTGGGGGTGACGCATGAAGCTTTCTTT. It encodes CASSLAVGVTHEAFF.